A selection of T cell receptor beta chains follows, all from one sample in a study of shared clonotypes between healthy human individuals. Data came from immunoSEQ multiplex PCR; TCRdb stores just in-frame clones and leaves some out. The data show 2.3 million or so clones, about 92% seen once. Specimen: naive CD4+ T cells from PBMCs. The origin of the receptors is a man aged 18-30 years in good health. Some clones in this sample may be carry-over from other donors' samples. CDR3s include the opening cysteine and the closing phenylalanine or tryptophan.

TRBV7-9,TRBJ2-3,CAGRGPTSADTQYF
TRBV28,TRBJ1-3,CASSSAGNTIYF
TRBV9,TRBJ2-7,CASSVAPGPGYEQYF
TRBV7-9,TRBJ2-1,CASSLVGQFF
TRBV7-2,TRBJ2-1,CASSLVGGRGVYNEQFF
TRBV18,TRBJ2-5,CASSSPGASETQYF
TRBV9,TRBJ2-2,CASSVNIGGATGELFF
TRBV4-3,TRBJ1-2,CASSQAPQGNYGYTF
TRBV28,TRBJ1-4,CASSRGQGREKLFF
TRBV28,TRBJ2-1,CASSSPGLADNEQFF
TRBV6-1,TRBJ1-2,CASSGDRLGYGYTF
TRBV11-1,TRBJ1-2,CASSPIDRGPSGYTF
TRBV5-1,TRBJ2-7,CASSPSPVSSYEQYF
TRBV28,TRBJ1-1,CASSQQGVEAEAFF
TRBV5-1,TRBJ2-7,CASSSGTEYEQYF
TRBV28,TRBJ1-4,CASSSGTLIF
TRBV5-1,TRBJ2-1,CASSSLTGLAGLNEQFF
TRBV7-3,TRBJ2-1,CASRARTYSYNEQFF
TRBV5-1,TRBJ2-2,CASSSIATGQGELFF
TRBV5-1,TRBJ1-1,CASSFTGYNTEAFF
TRBV7-9,TRBJ1-5,CASSPPAAGNQPQHF
TRBV5-1,TRBJ2-5,CASSRPLREGGETQYF
TRBV5-1,TRBJ1-4,CASSLSGLGGKLFF
TRBV19,TRBJ2-2,CASSSYLQDPGELFF
TRBV9,TRBJ1-1,CASSKGTPGVTEAFF
TRBV4-1,TRBJ2-1,CASNSREGEEQFF
TRBV5-1,TRBJ2-7,CASRTQGPSYEQYF
TRBV7-2,TRBJ1-5,CASSPEGAYQPQHF
TRBV27,TRBJ1-5,CASRRTDSNQPQHF
TRBV6-5,TRBJ2-5,CASSYGVSLETQYF
TRBV28,TRBJ1-5,CASSLDRGSRNQPQHF
TRBV15,TRBJ2-5,CATSRVQETQYF
TRBV7-2,TRBJ1-1,CASSSRLGAFF
TRBV11-2,TRBJ2-1,CASSLELAGYNEQFF
TRBV5-1,TRBJ1-2,CASSFDSANYGYTF
TRBV28,TRBJ1-1,CASSTRQGAAFF
TRBV5-1,TRBJ2-5,CASSLAGGGGETQYF